This entry features one T cell receptor (beta chain) sequence. In its sample, this clone was seen once. The antigen it binds to is not known. Base-call qualities are not available, and no considerably larger clone is one nucleotide away. Support from one read is weak. The data are from a study of shared clonotypes between healthy human individuals (dated by TCRdb to the early 2020s). A note on the overall study: A couple of women and a few men aged 18 to 49 years were included in the cohort. To estimate repertoire size and how much clonotypes are shared between individuals, the study performed deep sequencing of blood TCR repertoires from five healthy adults. Per donor, leukapheresis produced somewhere between about 0.94 and 10 billion PBMCs. Libraries were prepared and TCR repertoires were sequenced by different laboratories using diverse techniques, in order to increase sequencing depth and limit assay-specific biases.

TCR CDR3 regions were amplified from genomic DNA by multiplex PCR using the deep immunoSEQ assay. Extracted genomic DNA from each cell subset was distributed evenly across all wells of several immunoSEQ 96-well plates, and each plate was treated as a replicate. For unsorted PBMC, each replicate PCR was loaded with approximately 0.3 ug genomic DNA, equivalent to 25,000 to 35,000 T cell genomes. Unsorted PBMC genomic DNA was sequenced across ten immunoSEQ deep assay plates. Purified libraries were quantified with a Qubit 3.0 fluorometer, sized on a Bioanalyzer 2100, and re-quantified with the KAPA Library Quantification kit. Every immunoSEQ 96-well plate was sequenced on a separate single-read 150-cycle Illumina NextSeq 550 flow cell. As for how the authors treated the data: Because only junctional sequences without quality scores were contained in the immunoSEQ output, filtering matching that applied to full-length reads could not be performed. To assign V/J genes and CDR3, sequences were annotated against IMGT germline references using PyIR, a Python wrapper for IgBLAST v1.9. Reads were filtered out if the reads had weak V/J assignments (E-value above 1e-6), no CDR3, stop codons, out-of-frame junctions, or ambiguous translated residues. V3J clonotypes were defined as sequences sharing the same inferred V gene, J gene, and CDR3 amino acid sequence. The percentage overlap between two repertoires was calculated by dividing the number of shared unique clonotypes by the size of the smaller repertoire. RTK rarefaction, the Chao1 estimator, and Recon v2.1 estimates of unobserved clonotypes were used to assess repertoire richness. The source is immuneACCESS, and TCRdb retained only in-frame sequences with V and J called. Part of the clones is not carried over; for the studies checked, unresolved V genes explain less than half of this, and the remainder is unexplained. V and J calls and clone size are as listed in that table; D and trimming were resolved from the DNA. The sample includes roughly 96,000 clones, with around 47% observed a single time. Approximately 15% of the sample belongs to the ten largest clones.

On the study overall, not on this receptor specifically: The small number of donors limited the genetic and exposure-history diversity represented. Pairwise subsampling indicated that sequencing depth was expected to affect the degree of clonotype sharing among donors. Sampling was limited to blood, and TCR repertoires in tissue likely differ from TCR repertoires in blood.

From cysteine to phenylalanine, the CDR3 is 15 amino acids long. Of all the DNA, just the CDR3 is kept, 45 bases in frame from base 1. The germline V gene supplies CDR1 SGDLS and CDR2 YYNGEE. Donors were healthy HIV-negative adults with no recently reported acute infections or vaccinations. Every donor was a Caucasian adult living in Nashville, Tennessee, USA. For unsorted samples, around 85 million PBMCs were counted, and genomic DNA was extracted using the QIAamp DNA Blood Mini kit. After blood collection by leukapheresis, PBMCs were isolated using Ficoll-Histopaque density gradient centrifugation and then cryopreserved in the vapor phase of liquid nitrogen.

The receptor comes from a woman between 40 and 50 years old in good health. Some clones in this sample may be carry-over from other donors' samples. Recombination linked TRBV9 to TRBJ2-7; 13 central nucleotides agree with TRBD2. The last part of the DNA fits TRBJ2-1 better; the J call may be wrong. Sequencing used PBMCs. The CDR3 amino acid sequence is: CASSVGGTSGTEQFF. The nucleotide sequence is TGTGCCAGCAGCGTAGGCGGGACTAGCGGGACCGAGCAGTTCTTC.